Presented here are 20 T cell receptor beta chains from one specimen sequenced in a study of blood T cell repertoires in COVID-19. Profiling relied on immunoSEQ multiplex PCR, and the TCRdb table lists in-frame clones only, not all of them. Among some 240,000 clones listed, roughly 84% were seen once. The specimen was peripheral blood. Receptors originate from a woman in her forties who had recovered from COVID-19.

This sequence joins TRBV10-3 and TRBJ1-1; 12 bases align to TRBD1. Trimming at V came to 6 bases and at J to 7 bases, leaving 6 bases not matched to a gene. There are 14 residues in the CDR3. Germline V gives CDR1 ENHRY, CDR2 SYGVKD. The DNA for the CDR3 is TGTGCCATCAGCGCGGGACAGGGGGCTTTTGAAGCTTTCTTT. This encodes CAISAGQGAFEAFF.

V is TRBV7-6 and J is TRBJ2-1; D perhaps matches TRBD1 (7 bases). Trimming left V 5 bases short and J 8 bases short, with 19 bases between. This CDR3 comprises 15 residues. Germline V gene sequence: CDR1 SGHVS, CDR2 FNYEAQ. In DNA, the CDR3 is TGTGCCAGCAGCATGAATTCGGACAGGAGGGATGAGCAGTTCTTC. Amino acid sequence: CASSMNSDRRDEQFF.

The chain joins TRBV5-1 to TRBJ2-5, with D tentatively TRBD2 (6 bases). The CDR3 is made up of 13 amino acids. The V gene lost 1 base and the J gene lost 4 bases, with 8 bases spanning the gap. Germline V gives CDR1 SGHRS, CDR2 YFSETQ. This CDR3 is CASSLQGGETQYF. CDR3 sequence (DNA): TGCGCCAGCAGCTTGCAGGGAGGAGAGACCCAGTACTTC.

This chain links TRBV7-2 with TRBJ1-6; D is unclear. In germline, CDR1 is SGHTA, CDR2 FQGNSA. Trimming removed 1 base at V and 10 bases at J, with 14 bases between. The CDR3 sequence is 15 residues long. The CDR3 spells CASSLVAQAGSPLHF. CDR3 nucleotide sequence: TGTGCCAGCAGCTTAGTTGCCCAGGCGGGCTCACCCCTCCACTTT. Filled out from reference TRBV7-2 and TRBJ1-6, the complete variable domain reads GAGVSQSPSNKVTEKGKDVELRCDPISGHTALYWYRQSLGQGLEFLIYFQGNSAPDKSGLPSDRFSAERTGGSVSTLTIQRTQQEDSAVYLCASSLVAQAGSPLHFGNGTRLTVT.

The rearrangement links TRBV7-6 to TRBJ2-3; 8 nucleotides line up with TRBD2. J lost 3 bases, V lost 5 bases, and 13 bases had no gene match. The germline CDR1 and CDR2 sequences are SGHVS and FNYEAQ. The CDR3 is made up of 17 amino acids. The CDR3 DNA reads TGTGCCAGCAGCCCCAGGAGCGGGGGCCAAGGTACAGATACGCAGTATTTT. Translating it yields CASSPRSGGQGTDTQYF. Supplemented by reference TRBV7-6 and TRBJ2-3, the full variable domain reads GAGVSQSPRYKVTKRGQDVALRCDPISGHVSLYWYRQALGQGPEFLTYFNYEAQQDKSGLPNDRFSAERPEGSISTLTIQRTEQRDSAMYRCASSPRSGGQGTDTQYFGPGTRLTVL.

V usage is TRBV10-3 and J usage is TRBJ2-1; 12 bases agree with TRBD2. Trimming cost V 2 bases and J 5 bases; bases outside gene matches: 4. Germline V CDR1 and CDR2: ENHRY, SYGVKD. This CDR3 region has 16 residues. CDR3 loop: CAISEKTSGGNNEQFF. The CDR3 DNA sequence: TGTGCCATCAGTGAGAAGACTAGCGGGGGAAACAATGAGCAGTTCTTC.

The CDR3 is CASSLMPGLMNTEAFF. CDR3 coding DNA: TGCGCCAGCAGCTTGATGCCAGGGTTAATGAACACTGAAGCTTTCTTT. The chain joins TRBV5-1 to TRBJ1-1; D is possibly TRBD1 (5 bases). V lost 1 base and J lost 0, with 13 bases in between. Germline V lookup: CDR1 SGHRS, CDR2 YFSETQ. The CDR3 runs 16 residues.

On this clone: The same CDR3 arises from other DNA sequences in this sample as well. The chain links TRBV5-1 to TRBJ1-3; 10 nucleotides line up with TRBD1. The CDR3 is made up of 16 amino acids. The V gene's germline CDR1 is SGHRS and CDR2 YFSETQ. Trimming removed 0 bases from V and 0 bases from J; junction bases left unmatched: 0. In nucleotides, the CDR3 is TGCGCCAGCAGCTTGGGACAGGGGGCCTCTGGAAACACCATATATTTT. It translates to CASSLGQGASGNTIYF.

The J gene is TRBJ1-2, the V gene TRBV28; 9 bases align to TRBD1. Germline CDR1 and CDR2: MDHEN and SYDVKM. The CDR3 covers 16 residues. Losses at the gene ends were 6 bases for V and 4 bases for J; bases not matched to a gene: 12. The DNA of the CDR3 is TGTGCCAGCAGCCGCGCCGGGACAGGGAAGAGCTATGGCTACACCTTC. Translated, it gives CASSRAGTGKSYGYTF.

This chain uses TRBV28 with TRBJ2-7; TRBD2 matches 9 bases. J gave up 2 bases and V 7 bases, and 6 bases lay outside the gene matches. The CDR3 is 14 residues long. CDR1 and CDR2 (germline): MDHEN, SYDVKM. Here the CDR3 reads CASTLAGGPYEQYF. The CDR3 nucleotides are TGTGCCAGCACCCTCGCGGGGGGGCCCTACGAGCAGTACTTC.

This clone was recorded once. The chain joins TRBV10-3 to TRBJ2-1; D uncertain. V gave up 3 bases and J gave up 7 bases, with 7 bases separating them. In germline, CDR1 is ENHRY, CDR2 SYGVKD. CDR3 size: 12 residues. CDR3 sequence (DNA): TGTGCCATCAGTGATCGCACAAATGAGCAGTTCTTC. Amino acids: CAISDRTNEQFF.

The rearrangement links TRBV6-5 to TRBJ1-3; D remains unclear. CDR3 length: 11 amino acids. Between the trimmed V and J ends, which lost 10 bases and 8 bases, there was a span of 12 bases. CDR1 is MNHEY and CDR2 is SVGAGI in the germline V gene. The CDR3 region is CATSPGDTIYF. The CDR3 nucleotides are TGTGCCACTAGCCCGGGTGACACCATATATTTT.

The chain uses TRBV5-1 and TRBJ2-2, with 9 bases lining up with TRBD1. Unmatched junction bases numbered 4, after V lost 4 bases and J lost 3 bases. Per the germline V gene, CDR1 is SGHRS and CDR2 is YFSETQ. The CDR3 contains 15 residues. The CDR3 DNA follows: TGCGCCAGCAGCATAGACAGGGGGGACACCGGGGAGCTGTTTTTT. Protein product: CASSIDRGDTGELFF.

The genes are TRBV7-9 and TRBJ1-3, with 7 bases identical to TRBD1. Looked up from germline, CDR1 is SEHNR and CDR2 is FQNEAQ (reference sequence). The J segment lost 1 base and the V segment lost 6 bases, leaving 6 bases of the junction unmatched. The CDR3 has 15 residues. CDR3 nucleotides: TGTGCCAGCAGTTTTACAGGGGTGTCTGGAAACACCATATATTTT. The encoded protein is CASSFTGVSGNTIYF. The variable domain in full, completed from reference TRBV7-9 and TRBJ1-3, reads DTGVSQNPRHKITKRGQNVTFRCDPISEHNRLYWYRQTLGQGPEFLTYFQNEAQLEKSRLLSDRFSAERPKGSFSTLEIQRTEQGDSAMYLCASSFTGVSGNTIYFGEGSWLTVV.

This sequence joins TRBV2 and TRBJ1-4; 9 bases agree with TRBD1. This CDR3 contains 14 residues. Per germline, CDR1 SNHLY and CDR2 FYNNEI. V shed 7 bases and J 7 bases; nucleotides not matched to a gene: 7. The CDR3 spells CASTGGQGAEKLFF. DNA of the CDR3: TGTGCCAGCACTGGGGGACAGGGAGCTGAAAAACTGTTTTTT.

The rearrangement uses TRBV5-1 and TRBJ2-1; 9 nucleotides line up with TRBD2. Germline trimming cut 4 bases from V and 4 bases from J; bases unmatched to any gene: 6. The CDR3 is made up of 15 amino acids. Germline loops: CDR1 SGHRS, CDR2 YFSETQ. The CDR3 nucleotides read TGCGCCAGCAGCCCGACTAGCGGAGATTACAATGAGCAGTTCTTC. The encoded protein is CASSPTSGDYNEQFF.

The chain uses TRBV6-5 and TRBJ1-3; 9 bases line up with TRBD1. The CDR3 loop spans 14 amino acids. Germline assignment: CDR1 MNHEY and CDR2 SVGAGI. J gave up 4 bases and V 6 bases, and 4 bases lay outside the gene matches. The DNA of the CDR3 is TGTGCCAGCAGGCCGGGACAGGGAGGAAACACCATATATTTT. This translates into CASRPGQGGNTIYF.

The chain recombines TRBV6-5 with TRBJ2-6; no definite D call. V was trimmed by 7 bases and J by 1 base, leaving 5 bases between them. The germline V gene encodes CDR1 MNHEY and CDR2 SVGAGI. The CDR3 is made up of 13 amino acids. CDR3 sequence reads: CASNRSGANVLTF. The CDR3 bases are TGTGCCAGCAACAGATCTGGGGCCAACGTCCTGACTTTC.

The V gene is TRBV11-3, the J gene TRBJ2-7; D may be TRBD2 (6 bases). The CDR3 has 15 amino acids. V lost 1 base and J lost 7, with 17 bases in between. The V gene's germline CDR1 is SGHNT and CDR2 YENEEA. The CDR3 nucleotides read TGTGCCAGCAGCTTAGTCGGGGCGGGGTCTCCGGAGCAGTACTTC. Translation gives CASSLVGAGSPEQYF.

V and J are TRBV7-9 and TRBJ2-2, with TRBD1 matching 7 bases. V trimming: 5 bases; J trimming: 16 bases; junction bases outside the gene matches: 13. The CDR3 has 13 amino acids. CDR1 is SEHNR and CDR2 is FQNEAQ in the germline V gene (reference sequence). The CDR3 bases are TGTGCCAGCAGCCCAAACGACAGGGTTGGACAGTTTTTT. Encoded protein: CASSPNDRVGQFF.